These T cell receptor beta chains were read from a single sample in a study of identical twins. TCRdb itself ran the 5' RACE reads through MiXCR, one entry per CDR3 protein. The data show 750,000 to 950,000 distinct CDR3 sequences, with about 12% seen just once and about 1.6% held by the top ten. Another study also made use of these data, one on yellow fever vaccine responses in identical twins.

The sample comprised PBMCs. These TCRs come from a woman aged 18-35 years in good health. Each CDR3 is given with its conserved first and last residue. Each record gives: J gene, V gene, clone size, D gene, CDR3 protein, CDR3 DNA. A D gene is named only where the DNA matches it firmly. The size of a clone is reported for some rows only, either as once, few or many, or as a class for expanded clones.

TRBJ2-4	TRBV7-8	NA	NA	CASSLAPGGRDGAKNIQYF	TGTGCCAGCAGCTTAGCCCCCGGAGGCAGGGACGGAGCCAAAAACATTCAGTACTTC
TRBJ2-3	TRBV20-1	NA	TRBD1	CSARGGGQGRADTQYF	TGCAGTGCTAGAGGGGGAGGACAGGGACGGGCAGATACGCAGTATTTT
TRBJ2-7	TRBV12-3/TRBV12-4	few	TRBD1	CASSFQRTGEQYF	TGTGCCAGCAGTTTCCAAAGGACAGGAGAGCAGTACTTC
TRBJ2-2	TRBV5-1	many	NA	CASSSMRTNTGELFF	TGCGCCAGCAGCTCCATGAGAACGAACACCGGGGAGCTGTTTTTT
TRBJ2-1	TRBV5-1	few	NA	CASSLGDLTFF	TGCGCCAGCAGCTTGGGGGACTTGACGTTCTTC
TRBJ2-1	TRBV7-3	NA	TRBD2	CVSSPSGYNEQFF	TGTGTCAGCAGTCCTAGCGGATACAATGAGCAGTTCTTC
TRBJ1-6	TRBV5-1	few	NA	CASSLEGSQNSPLHF	TGCGCCAGCAGCTTGGAGGGCAGCCAAAATTCACCCCTCCACTTT
TRBJ2-1	TRBV29-1	many	NA	CSVENPEFYNEQFF	TGCAGCGTTGAAAATCCGGAATTCTACAATGAGCAGTTCTTC
TRBJ2-2	TRBV2	NA	NA	CASSEATGLGTGELFF	TGTGCCAGCAGTGAAGCGACCGGGCTCGGCACCGGGGAGCTGTTTTTT
TRBJ2-7	TRBV10-3	NA	TRBD1	CAIQGQGRDEQYF	TGTGCCATCCAGGGACAGGGGAGAGACGAGCAGTACTTC
TRBJ2-2	TRBV24-1	NA	NA	CATSLQENTGELFF	TGTGCCACCAGTTTACAGGAGAACACCGGGGAGCTGTTTTTT
TRBJ2-1	TRBV3-1	NA	TRBD2	CASSPTSGRASTYNEQFF	TGTGCCAGCAGCCCGACTAGCGGGAGGGCCTCGACCTACAATGAGCAGTTCTTC
TRBJ2-1	TRBV12-3/TRBV12-4	few	NA	CASSITGPTNEQFF	TGTGCCAGCAGTATAACCGGGCCTACCAATGAGCAGTTCTTC
TRBJ1-2	TRBV6-5	few	NA	CASSYSLTGDGYTF	TGTGCCAGCAGTTACTCGCTTACGGGGGATGGCTACACCTTC
TRBJ2-1	TRBV3-1	NA	TRBD2	CASSQDLAGINEQFF	TGTGCCAGCAGCCAAGATCTAGCGGGAATCAATGAGCAGTTCTTC
TRBJ2-3	TRBV15	few	NA	CATSSRGGMTDTQYF	TGTGCCACCAGCTCCAGGGGGGGGATGACAGATACGCAGTATTTT
TRBJ2-2	TRBV5-1	few	NA	CASSLEPSGNTGELFF	TGCGCCAGCAGCTTGGAGCCCTCTGGGAACACCGGGGAGCTGTTTTTT
TRBJ2-2	TRBV11-2	many	NA	CASSPSQSSGTGELFF	TGTGCCAGCTCCCCATCACAGAGTTCGGGCACCGGGGAGCTGTTTTTT
TRBJ2-1	TRBV7-6	NA	TRBD2	CASSLIGLANNEQFF	TGTGCCAGCAGCTTAATCGGACTAGCAAACAATGAGCAGTTCTTC
TRBJ2-2	TRBV6-1	NA	NA	CASVKGITGELFF	TGTGCCAGCGTCAAAGGGATCACCGGGGAGCTGTTTTTT
TRBJ1-5	TRBV4-2	NA	NA	CASSQALGGRDQPQHF	TGTGCCAGCAGCCAAGCTCTAGGGGGTCGCGATCAGCCCCAGCATTTT
TRBJ2-5	TRBV12-3/TRBV12-4	many	NA	CASSGQSQETQYF	TGTGCCAGCAGCGGACAGTCTCAAGAGACCCAGTACTTC
TRBJ2-2	TRBV4-2	few	NA	CASSHRGAADTGELFF	TGTGCCAGCAGCCACCGGGGTGCGGCGGACACCGGGGAGCTGTTTTTT
TRBJ1-1	TRBV6-5	NA	NA	CASSFRQVYTEAFF	TGTGCCAGCAGTTTTCGACAGGTGTACACTGAAGCTTTCTTT
TRBJ1-5	TRBV6-1	NA	NA	CASAPRSNQPQHF	TGTGCCAGCGCCCCACGCAGCAATCAGCCCCAGCATTTT
TRBJ2-7	TRBV29-1	few	NA	CSVDPGTATREQYF	TGCAGCGTTGATCCCGGGACGGCTACTCGCGAGCAGTACTTC
TRBJ1-2	TRBV25-1	NA	TRBD1	CAVQGAGGYTF	TGTGCCGTACAGGGGGCGGGGGGCTACACCTTC
TRBJ2-5	TRBV7-6	few	TRBD1	CASSLETGGPQTQYF	TGTGCCAGCAGCTTAGAAACAGGGGGCCCCCAGACCCAGTACTTC
TRBJ2-4	TRBV4-1	many	NA	CASSQGWARETKNIQYF	TGCGCCAGCAGCCAAGGCTGGGCCAGGGAGACCAAAAACATTCAGTACTTC
TRBJ1-1	TRBV29-1	NA	NA	CSVESRNTEAFF	TGCAGCGTTGAATCCCGGAACACTGAAGCTTTCTTT
TRBJ2-7	TRBV27	many	TRBD1	CASSLSVGDSDVRSEQYF	TGTGCCAGCAGTTTATCGGTTGGGGACAGCGATGTTCGCTCCGAGCAGTACTTC
TRBJ2-1	TRBV21-1	few	NA	CASSKEGPDRGNEQFF	TGTGCCAGCAGCAAAGAAGGGCCCGATCGCGGCAATGAGCAGTTCTTC
TRBJ2-7	TRBV20-1	few	TRBD2	CSAYGLAGYEQYF	TGCAGTGCTTACGGACTAGCGGGGTACGAGCAGTACTTC
TRBJ2-3	TRBV7-8	many	NA	CASSNSAPATQYF	TGTGCCAGCAGCAATAGCGCCCCCGCTACGCAGTATTTT
TRBJ1-2	TRBV12-3/TRBV12-4	NA	TRBD1	CASSYQGVLGYGYTF	TGTGCCAGCAGTTATCAGGGGGTCTTAGGTTATGGCTACACCTTC
TRBJ2-1	TRBV20-1	NA	TRBD1	CSAPGTGRHEQFF	TGCAGTGCTCCCGGGACAGGGAGACATGAGCAGTTCTTC
TRBJ2-7	TRBV14	NA	TRBD1	CASSRTGVSFEQYF	TGTGCCAGCAGCCGGACAGGGGTTTCCTTCGAGCAGTACTTC
TRBJ2-1	TRBV5-4	NA	TRBD1	CASSLESVGDRVLFRDEQFF	TGTGCCAGCAGCTTGGAAAGCGTCGGGGACAGGGTTCTTTTTCGGGATGAGCAGTTCTTC
TRBJ2-7	TRBV27	many	NA	CASSGIYGFEQYF	TGTGCCAGCAGTGGTATATATGGCTTCGAGCAGTACTTC
TRBJ2-1	TRBV20-1	few	NA	CSARVRGALNEQFF	TGCAGTGCTAGAGTTCGGGGGGCGCTGAATGAGCAGTTCTTC
TRBJ2-1	TRBV19	NA	NA	CASSMRGAEMWEQFF	TGTGCCAGTAGTATGAGGGGAGCCGAAATGTGGGAGCAGTTCTTC
TRBJ2-7	TRBV7-3	NA	NA	CASSLTRGAYEQYF	TGTGCCAGCAGCTTAACACGGGGGGCGTACGAGCAGTACTTC
TRBJ2-5	TRBV4-1	NA	NA	CASSQVPQETQYF	TGCGCCAGCAGCCAGGTCCCCCAAGAGACCCAGTACTTC
TRBJ2-3	TRBV6-5	NA	TRBD2	CASSYGIAGVGNTQYF	TGTGCCAGCAGTTACGGGATAGCGGGAGTGGGGAATACGCAGTATTTT
TRBJ2-2	TRBV7-9	NA	NA	CASSLSRTPGELFF	TGTGCCAGCAGCTTAAGCCGGACCCCAGGGGAGCTGTTTTTT
TRBJ2-2	TRBV20-1	NA	TRBD2	CSARVVTSVTGELFF	TGCAGTGCTAGAGTAGTGACTAGCGTGACCGGGGAGCTGTTTTTT
TRBJ2-5	TRBV6-1	NA	NA	CASRKEETQYF	TGTGCCAGCAGGAAAGAAGAGACCCAGTACTTC
TRBJ2-6	TRBV11-1	few	NA	CASSSRPVEGSAGANVLTF	TGTGCCAGCAGCTCCAGGCCGGTCGAGGGATCAGCTGGGGCCAACGTCCTGACTTTC
TRBJ2-1	TRBV28	NA	TRBD2	CASSLGTTSGGYNEQFF	TGTGCCAGCAGTTTAGGGACGACTAGCGGGGGGTACAATGAGCAGTTCTTC